The clone carrying this T cell receptor (beta chain) was found once. The protocol was immunoSEQ multiplex PCR, while the TCRdb copy is restricted to in-frame clones and leaves out a portion. The sample has 85,000 to 120,000 clones; roughly nine tenths are singletons. V was cut by 3 bases and J by 3 bases, with 19 bases left in between. Looked up from germline, CDR1 is MNHEY and CDR2 is SMNVEV (reference sequence). This CDR3 has 17 amino acids. These data come from a study of T cell changes during pregnancy in multiple sclerosis. This chain joins TRBV27 and TRBJ2-3; D is possibly TRBD1 (6 bases). The clonotype was recovered from a female donor with multiple sclerosis, enrolled in a pregnancy study. The material was peripheral blood, obtained before pregnancy. CDR3 loop: CASSFFGIQGQTDTQYF. CDR3 DNA: TGTGCCAGCAGTTTTTTTGGAATACAGGGACAAACAGATACGCAGTATTTT.